Below are 23 T cell receptor beta chains sequenced from a single sample in a study of blood T cell repertoires in COVID-19. Profiling relied on immunoSEQ multiplex PCR, and the TCRdb table lists in-frame clones only, not all of them. The table lists tens of thousands of clones, about four fifths of them singletons. The material sequenced was peripheral blood. The receptors come from a man in his 70s with COVID-19, enrolled during active disease.

The CDR3 sequence is CAFGQLFTDTQYF. The CDR3 DNA reads as TGTGCCTTTGGACAGCTGTTCACAGATACGCAGTATTTT. This rearrangement joins TRBV6-5 to TRBJ2-3; tentatively, D is TRBD1 (6 bases). CDR3 size: 13 residues. Trimming took 11 bases from V and 2 from J, leaving 14 bases between them. CDR1 is MNHEY, CDR2 SVGAGI, per germline.

The chain recombines TRBV3-1 (or the pseudogene TRBV3-2) with TRBJ1-4; 7 nucleotides line up with TRBD1. There are 16 residues in the CDR3. Trimming took 0 bases from V and 4 from J; bases not matched to a gene: 5. In germline, CDR1 is LGHDT, CDR2 YNNKEL (reference sequence). The CDR3 loop is CASSQDTGTDNEKLFF. CDR3 nucleotide sequence: TGTGCCAGCAGCCAAGACACCGGGACAGATAATGAAAAACTGTTTTTT.

The chain links TRBV5-1 to TRBJ1-2, with D perhaps TRBD1 (6 bases). The V end was cut by 0 bases, the J end by 0 bases, with 9 bases between. The germline V gene has CDR1 SGHRS and CDR2 YFSETQ. CDR3 length: 15 amino acids. In nucleotides, the CDR3 is TGCGCCAGCAGCTTGGGGACAGCAGCTAACTATGGCTACACCTTC. Translating gives CASSLGTAANYGYTF.

This chain links TRBV27 with TRBJ1-5; D gene unclear. This CDR3 has 15 amino acids. Trimming took 7 bases from V and 0 from J, leaving 13 bases between them. Germline CDR1 MNHEY, CDR2 SMNVEV (reference sequence). This chain's CDR3 is CASKPEPYSNQPQHF. The CDR3 nucleotides read TGTGCCAGCAAACCAGAACCTTATAGCAATCAGCCCCAGCATTTT.

This sequence joins TRBV5-6 and TRBJ2-3, with 13 nucleotides matching TRBD2. CDR3 length: 14 amino acids. Germline V gene sequence: CDR1 SGHDT, CDR2 YYEEEE. The V segment lost 4 bases and the J segment 6 bases; nucleotides outside the gene matches: 2. DNA of the CDR3: TGTGCCAGCAGCACTAGCGGGGGGGCGGATACGCAGTATTTT. It translates to CASSTSGGADTQYF.

The chain couples TRBV3-1 (or the pseudogene TRBV3-2) to TRBJ1-1, with D perhaps TRBD1 (5 bases). V lost 0 bases and J 6 bases, leaving 14 bases between the germline ends. Germline CDR1 and CDR2: LGHDT and YNNKEL (reference sequence). This CDR3 has 15 residues. DNA for the CDR3: TGTGCCAGCAGCCAAGATAATGGACTAGGGGCTGAAGCTTTCTTT. Protein: CASSQDNGLGAEAFF.

This clone was seen repeatedly, ten times or more. This sequence joins TRBV15 and TRBJ2-5, with 9 nucleotides matching TRBD1. The CDR3 has 18 amino acids. V was clipped by 0 bases and J by 4 bases; unmatched bases: 12. Germline V gene sequence: CDR1 LNHNV, CDR2 YYDKDF (reference sequence). The CDR3 region has the DNA TGTGCCACCAGCAGAGATAACCAGGGACAGGGATGGCGAGAGACCCAGTACTTC. Translation gives CATSRDNQGQGWRETQYF.

The chain joins TRBV3-1 (or the pseudogene TRBV3-2) to TRBJ1-1; no reliable D call. This CDR3 has 14 residues. Trimming left V 6 bases short and J 0 bases short, with 11 bases between. Germline assignment: CDR1 LGHDT and CDR2 YNNKEL (reference sequence). The CDR3 protein is CASSIGLMNTEAFF. CDR3 nucleotide sequence: TGTGCCAGCAGTATAGGACTGATGAACACTGAAGCTTTCTTT.

The chain is built from TRBV28 and TRBJ2-1, with 9 bases identical to TRBD1. The J segment lost 7 bases and the V segment lost 7 bases, leaving 11 bases of the junction unmatched. This CDR3 contains 15 residues. Germline CDR1 reads MDHEN; CDR2 reads SYDVKM. CDR3 nucleotides: TGTGCCAGCAAGGCCCCGGGACAGGGAATAAATGAGCAGTTCTTC. Its protein is CASKAPGQGINEQFF.

This clone was seen once. This rearrangement joins TRBV18 to TRBJ2-5; 7 nucleotides agree with TRBD1. Trimming cost V 5 bases and J 3 bases; bases outside gene matches: 3. CDR1 and CDR2 from the germline V gene are KGHSH and LQKENI. This CDR3 spans 13 amino acids. CDR3 protein: CASSYGQEETQYF. The CDR3 region has the DNA TGTGCCAGCTCATACGGACAGGAAGAGACCCAGTACTTC.

The genes are TRBV11-2 and TRBJ2-1; D is ambiguous. Trimming removed 5 bases from V and 6 bases from J, with 8 bases in between. Germline CDR1 and CDR2: SGHAT and FQNNGV. CDR3 size: 12 residues. The CDR3 region is CASSQSANEQFF. In DNA, the CDR3 is TGTGCCAGCAGCCAGTCTGCCAATGAGCAGTTCTTC.

The chain combines TRBV3-1 (or the pseudogene TRBV3-2) with TRBJ2-5; TRBD2 matches at 15 bases. The V and J ends lost 4 bases and 4 bases, in that order; junction bases with no gene match: 7. Germline V gene lookup returns CDR1 LGHDT and CDR2 YNNKEL (reference sequence). There are 17 residues in the CDR3. CDR3 residues: CASSLGLAGGLAETQYF. The CDR3 DNA is TGTGCCAGCAGCCTCGGACTAGCGGGGGGGCTGGCAGAGACCCAGTACTTC.

This clone was picked up many times. The chain is built from TRBV9 and TRBJ2-3; 9 nucleotides align to TRBD1. The CDR3 is 15 amino acids. CDR1 and CDR2 (germline): SGDLS, YYNGEE. The junction had 7 bases not matched to a gene; V was cut back by 4 bases and J by 4 bases. CDR3 bases: TGTGCCAGCAGCCCCGGACAGGGGAGTGCAGATACGCAGTATTTT. This sequence encodes CASSPGQGSADTQYF.

This clone was recorded at least ten times. The V and J genes are TRBV28 and TRBJ2-1; 14 nucleotides align to TRBD2. Germline assignment: CDR1 MDHEN and CDR2 SYDVKM. The CDR3 length is 17 residues. The trim removed 2 bases at V and 3 bases at J, leaving 3 bases unmatched. The CDR3 reads CASSLGTSGGGYNEQFF. The CDR3 nucleotides read TGTGCCAGCAGTTTAGGGACTAGCGGGGGCGGCTACAATGAGCAGTTCTTC.

The CDR3 nucleotides read TGTGCCAGTAGTCAAACAGGTCACACTGAAGCTTTCTTT. It specifies CASSQTGHTEAFF. The chain employs TRBV19 and TRBJ1-1, with a weak D call TRBD1 (5 bases). The V end lost 5 bases, the J end lost 3 bases, and 10 bases lay between the germline ends. Germline V gene data show CDR1 as LNHDA and CDR2 as SQIVND (reference sequence). The CDR3 has 13 residues.

The V call is TRBV19, the J call TRBJ1-1; D not certain. The germline V gene encodes CDR1 LNHDA and CDR2 SQIVND (reference sequence). Between the trimmed V and J ends, which lost 5 bases and 1 base, there was a span of 8 bases. This CDR3 is 13 amino acids long. The CDR3 spells CASSQQRNTEAFF. The CDR3 nucleotides are TGTGCCAGTAGTCAACAGAGGAACACTGAAGCTTTCTTT.

J is TRBJ1-1 and V is TRBV29-1; 8 bases agree with TRBD1. The length of the CDR3 is 14 residues. J was trimmed by 1 base and V by 7 bases; bases with no gene match: 8. Germline CDR1 SQVTM, CDR2 ANQGSEA. The CDR3 sequence is CSATTTGGNTEAFF. Here the CDR3 DNA reads TGCAGCGCTACGACCACAGGGGGGAACACTGAAGCTTTCTTT.

The CDR3 bases are TGTGCCAGCAGCTCCGGACTAGCGGGAGGGTTAAAAACCGGGGAGCTGTTTTTT. This gives the protein CASSSGLAGGLKTGELFF. The chain links TRBV7-2 to TRBJ2-2; 15 bases match TRBD2. This CDR3 contains 18 residues. Unmatched junction bases numbered 8, after V lost 4 bases and J lost 5 bases. CDR1 and CDR2 (germline): SGHTA, FQGNSA.

This clone has just one count. This chain connects TRBV7-2 to TRBJ2-3, with 7 positions matching TRBD2. The CDR3 length is 14 residues. Trimming removed 5 bases from V and 6 bases from J; junction bases left unmatched: 8. The germline CDR1 and CDR2 sequences are SGHTA and FQGNSA. The CDR3 DNA follows: TGTGCCAGCAGCAACGCCGTCGGGAGGGATACGCAGTATTTT. It is translated as CASSNAVGRDTQYF.

J is TRBJ1-2 and V is TRBV10-3; possible D gene TRBD1, 5 bases. Trimming removed 2 bases at V and 5 bases at J, with 15 bases between. From germline, CDR1 is ENHRY and CDR2 SYGVKD. This CDR3 has 15 residues. CDR3 amino acids: CAISELSGREYGYTF. The CDR3 DNA reads as TGTGCCATCAGTGAGCTTTCAGGGAGGGAGTATGGCTACACCTTC.

This clone was observed once. The chain uses TRBV27 and TRBJ2-7, with 7 bases identical to TRBD2. Germline V gives CDR1 MNHEY, CDR2 SMNVEV (reference sequence). V was pared by 2 bases and J by 2 bases, with 18 bases of the junction left unmatched. This CDR3 contains 19 residues. CDR3: CASSLRPPGLAESPYEQYF. The CDR3 DNA sequence: TGTGCCAGCAGTTTAAGGCCCCCCGGTCTAGCGGAGAGTCCCTACGAGCAGTACTTC.

This clone showed up just once. The chain employs TRBV19 and TRBJ2-1; 11 bases are shared with TRBD2. Losses at the gene ends were 5 bases for V and 5 bases for J; bases not matched to a gene: 11. This CDR3 has 17 residues. Germline V CDR1 and CDR2: LNHDA, SQIVND (reference sequence). CDR3 sequence: CASSLTVLAGVDNEQFF. The CDR3 nucleotides are TGTGCCAGTAGTCTCACCGTACTAGCGGGAGTGGACAATGAGCAGTTCTTC.

This chain uses TRBV6-5 with TRBJ1-1; the match to TRBD1 covers 7 bases. The CDR3 contains 15 residues. V dropped 6 bases and J dropped 3; count of bases not matched to a gene: 10. The germline CDR1 and CDR2 sequences are MNHEY and SVGAGI. In DNA form, the CDR3 reads TGTGCCAGCAGGAGACAGGGAAGGACGGACACTGAAGCTTTCTTT. Translated: CASRRQGRTDTEAFF.